This TCR beta chain was identified in a study of shared clonotypes between healthy human individuals. Study in general: CD8 memory received one plate per donor, CD8 naive two, CD4 memory three and CD4 naive three.

Donors comprised healthy HIV-negative adults lacking recent acute infections or vaccinations. Findings and caveats of the study: When naive CD4 clonotypes were compared across four donors, around 4.6% were shared.

This CDR3 comprises 15 residues. The germline V and J ends were trimmed by 5 bases and 0 bases, with 11 bases remaining between them. Germline CDR1 reads MDHEN; CDR2 reads SYDVKM. Per the original data handling: Filtering differed for immunoSEQ, which gave only junction sequences without quality scores. The data were produced by immunoSEQ multiplex PCR, yet TCRdb's version contains in-frame clones alone and is incomplete. V, J and clone size are those of that table, while D and trimming were read from the DNA. The top ten hold 0.39% of the sample, which has millions of clones, 80% to 95% seen once. As for this clone: Its antigen is currently unknown.

The V and J genes are TRBV28 and TRBJ1-3; no definite D call. Sequencing was carried out using naive CD4+ T cells from PBMCs. Regarding subset: CD45RA+ positively selected. This TCR derives from a man younger than 35 in good health. Some clones in this sample may be carry-over from other donors' samples. The CDR3 loop reads CASSTWLGSGNTIYF. In nucleotides, the CDR3 is TGTGCCAGCAGTACCTGGCTGGGCTCTGGAAACACCATATATTTT.